Detailed here is one TCR beta chain. In germline, CDR1 is SEHNR, CDR2 FQNEAQ (reference sequence). The CDR3 has 15 amino acids. V was clipped by 1 base and J by 5 bases, with 12 bases between them. The data originate from a study of blood T cell repertoires in COVID-19. Methods used by the authors: Counts of nucleated cells, estimated from reference gene primer amplification, were obtained. Libraries were prepared by immunoSEQ multiplex PCR; TCRdb keeps only in-frame clonotypes and omits some of them. V and J calls and clone size come straight from that table; D and trimming were deduced from the DNA. The table shows 200,000 to 300,000 clones, with roughly 88% occurring only once.

The sample comprised peripheral blood. This chain links TRBV7-9 with TRBJ2-1, with D possibly TRBD2 on 6 matching bases. The origin of this receptor is a woman aged 30 to 39 with COVID-19, enrolled during active disease. DNA for the CDR3: TGTGCCAGCAGCTTAGAGGGACTGAAGAACAATGAGCAGTTCTTC. Translating gives CASSLEGLKNNEQFF. The variable domain in full, completed from reference TRBV7-9 and TRBJ2-1, reads DTGVSQNPRHKITKRGQNVTFRCDPISEHNRLYWYRQTLGQGPEFLTYFQNEAQLEKSRLLSDRFSAERPKGSFSTLEIQRTEQGDSAMYLCASSLEGLKNNEQFFGPGTRLTVL.